One sample yielded the 6 T cell receptor beta chains listed below, sequenced in a study of cytomegalovirus exposure and HLA in healthy donors. Vbeta (60) and Jbeta (13) primers were used in the PCR. TCRdb keeps only in-frame clones here, not all; method: immunoSEQ multiplex PCR. The sample shows 100,000 to 150,000 clones, approximately 75% of them seen only once. Sequencing was carried out using PBMCs. Receptor source: a young man in good health and CMV-seronegative.

The rearrangement uses TRBV30 and TRBJ1-3; the match to TRBD1 covers 8 bases. The CDR3 is made up of 14 amino acids. The trim removed 5 bases at V and 4 bases at J, leaving 7 bases unmatched. Germline V gives CDR1 GTSNPN, CDR2 SVGIG (reference sequence). The CDR3 region has the DNA TGTGCCTGGGACAGGGGAAGTGCAGGAAACACCATATATTTT. Amino acid sequence: CAWDRGSAGNTIYF.

The rearrangement joins TRBV27 to TRBJ2-7, with 7 bases identical to TRBD1. The CDR3 is 14 residues long. Germline CDR1 is MNHEY and CDR2 is SMNVEV (reference sequence). Unmatched junction bases numbered 5, after V lost 4 bases and J lost 2 bases. The DNA of the CDR3 is TGTGCCAGCAGTTGGGTCCAGGGGGCCTACGAGCAGTACTTC. This codes for CASSWVQGAYEQYF.

The gene calls are TRBV28 and TRBJ2-2; D gene ambiguous. Germline V gives CDR1 MDHEN, CDR2 SYDVKM. The V end was cut by 6 bases, the J end by 1 base, with 9 bases between. There are 14 residues in the CDR3. The DNA for the CDR3 is TGTGCCAGCAGGGGCCTGGTGAACACCGGGGAGCTGTTTTTT. This codes for CASRGLVNTGELFF.

The J gene is TRBJ1-2, the V gene TRBV10-3, with 7 bases that match TRBD1. Germline assignment: CDR1 ENHRY and CDR2 SYGVKD. Trimming removed 6 bases from V and 4 bases from J; junction bases left unmatched: 5. The CDR3 loop spans 13 amino acids. CDR3 in amino acids: CAISPGQSYGYTF. In DNA form, the CDR3 reads TGTGCCATCAGCCCGGGACAGTCCTATGGCTACACCTTC.

This clone occurred a few times. The chain carries TRBV6-6 and TRBJ2-7, with 8 bases aligning to TRBD2. Unmatched junction bases numbered 10, after V lost 6 bases and J lost 3 bases. This CDR3 spans 15 amino acids. Germline loops: CDR1 MNHNY, CDR2 SVGAGI (reference sequence). The CDR3 protein is CASRDDGGGFYEQYF. Here the CDR3 DNA reads TGTGCCAGCAGGGACGACGGGGGGGGGTTCTACGAGCAGTACTTC.

This CDR3 reads CASSTRYLYTF. CDR3 nucleotides: TGTGCCAGCAGTACCCGGTATCTCTACACCTTC. The chain carries TRBV6-6 and TRBJ1-2, with D unclear. The CDR3 is made up of 11 amino acids. CDR1 and CDR2 (germline): MNHNY, SVGAGI (reference sequence). Trimming took off 5 bases at V and 10 bases at J, with 11 bases between the two ends.